One and the same sample provided the 14 T cell receptor beta chains below, sequenced in a study of blood T cell repertoires in COVID-19. Clones were read by immunoSEQ multiplex PCR, and TCRdb kept only the in-frame ones, dropping some. The table records approximately 150,000 clones, 88% of them present only once. The specimen sequenced was peripheral blood. The receptors derive from a man between 65 and 85 years old with acute or convalescent COVID-19.

This rearrangement joins TRBV19 to TRBJ1-2, with D possibly matching TRBD1 (6 bases). Between the trimmed V and J ends, which lost 3 bases and 8 bases, there was a span of 19 bases. The CDR3 consists of 15 residues. CDR1 LNHDA and CDR2 SQIVND come from the germline V gene (reference sequence). The CDR3 coding sequence is TGTGCCAGTAGTATCCCCGGCGGACGGGGGGGCGGCTACACCTTC. Translation gives CASSIPGGRGGGYTF.

This chain connects TRBV5-1 to TRBJ2-2, with a possible D match to TRBD2 (6 bases). Trimming cost V 3 bases and J 4 bases, with 16 bases left between them. Germline CDR1 and CDR2: SGHRS and YFSETQ. This CDR3 is built from 16 residues. The CDR3 sequence is CASSSGNSGPTGELFF. In nucleotides, the CDR3 is TGCGCCAGCAGCTCTGGCAATAGCGGACCCACCGGGGAGCTGTTTTTT.

In its sample, this clone was seen once. The chain carries TRBV5-6 and TRBJ1-1; 7 bases agree with TRBD1. The CDR3 runs to 14 residues. CDR1 is SGHDT, CDR2 YYEEEE, per germline. The V gene end was trimmed by 4 bases and the J gene end by 4 bases; junction bases not matched to a gene: 7. The CDR3 here is CASSPSGTATEAFF. The CDR3 DNA reads TGTGCCAGCAGCCCTTCCGGGACAGCCACTGAAGCTTTCTTT.

V usage is TRBV24-1 and J usage is TRBJ2-3, with 7 nucleotides matching TRBD2. In germline, CDR1 is KGHDR, CDR2 SFDVKD. This CDR3 contains 15 residues. V was pared by 4 bases and J by 4 bases, with 7 bases of the junction left unmatched. The CDR3 reads CATSERAGKADTQYF. Written as DNA, the CDR3 is TGTGCCACCAGTGAGAGAGCGGGGAAGGCAGATACGCAGTATTTT.

The chain joins TRBV27 to TRBJ1-1, with TRBD1 matching over 11 bases. The germline CDR1 and CDR2 sequences are MNHEY and SMNVEV (reference sequence). The CDR3 has 15 amino acids. V lost 5 bases to trimming and J lost 3 bases; unmatched junction nucleotides: 5. The CDR3 region has the DNA TGTGCCAGCAGTCCCCGGGACAGGGGGTACACTGAAGCTTTCTTT. Its translation: CASSPRDRGYTEAFF.

The genes are TRBV28 and TRBJ2-5, with D possibly matching TRBD1 (6 bases). This CDR3 is 16 amino acids long. Germline values: CDR1 MDHEN, CDR2 SYDVKM. The V gene lost 10 bases and the J gene lost 4 bases, with 25 bases spanning the gap. The CDR3 here is CATRGTGSSQGETQYF. Here the CDR3 DNA reads TGTGCCACCAGGGGAACAGGGTCCTCTCAGGGAGAGACCCAGTACTTC.

This clone turned up a few times. This chain uses TRBV2 with TRBJ1-2; perhaps TRBD1 as D (5 bases). The CDR3 is made up of 13 amino acids. Deletions cut 8 bases from V and 4 bases from J, with 14 bases between. The germline gives CDR1 SNHLY, CDR2 FYNNEI. The CDR3 DNA reads TGTGCCAGCGGCAGGGCGTTCAGCTATGGCTACACCTTC. Amino acid sequence: CASGRAFSYGYTF.

The chain is built from TRBV18 and TRBJ1-3; D gene uncertain. Deletions cut 3 bases from V and 0 bases from J, with 12 bases between. The germline V gene has CDR1 KGHSH and CDR2 LQKENI. The CDR3 contains 16 residues. This chain's CDR3 is CASSPQYRDSGNTIYF. Written as DNA, the CDR3 is TGTGCCAGCTCACCGCAGTACCGGGACTCTGGAAACACCATATATTTT.

In its sample, this clone was seen once. The rearrangement joins TRBV4-2 to TRBJ2-1, with TRBD2 identical over 12 bases. Germline V gene lookup returns CDR1 LGHNA and CDR2 YNFKEQ. J lost 9 bases, V lost 4 bases, and 7 bases had no gene match. The CDR3 extends over 15 amino acids. CDR3 residues: CASSPGLAGSPEQFF. CDR3 nucleotides: TGTGCCAGCAGCCCCGGACTAGCGGGGTCCCCTGAGCAGTTCTTC.

This clone was seen only a few times. V gene TRBV7-9 combines with J gene TRBJ2-7; TRBD1 matches at 9 bases. Unmatched junction bases numbered 8, after V lost 5 bases and J lost 3 bases. The CDR3 is 15 amino acids. Germline V gives CDR1 SEHNR, CDR2 FQNEAQ (reference sequence). The CDR3 sequence: CASSTRTGDLYEQYF. Here the CDR3 DNA reads TGTGCCAGCAGCACCCGGACAGGGGACCTCTACGAGCAGTACTTC.

The CDR3 nucleotides read TGTGCCAGCAGCCCCGCGGCAGGGGGTAATTCACCCCTCCACTTT. Its protein product is CASSPAAGGNSPLHF. V is TRBV5-6 and J is TRBJ1-6; 7 bases match TRBD1. CDR3 length equals 15 residues. CDR1 and CDR2 from the germline V gene are SGHDT and YYEEEE. Losses at the gene ends were 4 bases for V and 6 bases for J; bases not matched to a gene: 7.

In its sample, this clone was seen once. V and J are TRBV5-4 and TRBJ2-5, with 9 positions matching TRBD1. Trimming removed 2 bases from V and 8 bases from J; junction bases left unmatched: 4. The germline CDR1 and CDR2 sequences are SGHNT and YYREEE (reference sequence). This CDR3 is built from 13 residues. CDR3 coding DNA: TGTGCCAGCAGCTTATCGGACAGGGGAACCCAGTACTTC. Protein product: CASSLSDRGTQYF.

The table lists this clone with a few counts. The gene calls are TRBV11-2 and TRBJ1-2; D is unresolved. The CDR3 has 13 residues. CDR1 SGHAT and CDR2 FQNNGV come from the germline V gene. V was shortened by 0 bases and J by 4 bases, with 6 bases between the two germline ends. The CDR3 sequence is CASSLDGRYGYTF. The CDR3 DNA reads TGTGCCAGCAGCTTAGATGGCCGCTATGGCTACACCTTC.

The chain joins TRBV2 to TRBJ2-1, with 11 bases aligning to TRBD2. V shed 6 bases, J shed 5 bases, and the junction held 9 bases outside the gene matches. From germline, CDR1 is SNHLY and CDR2 FYNNEI. CDR3 length: 16 residues. The CDR3 DNA follows: TGTGCCAGCAGCCGTTTACTAGCGGGGGTAAACAATGAGCAGTTCTTC. This gives the protein CASSRLLAGVNNEQFF.